This record covers a single T cell receptor (beta chain). Its antigen remains unidentified. Within one base of it there is no much larger clone, and no base qualities were kept. Libraries were prepared through the immunoSEQ multiplex PCR assay. Entries here come from immuneACCESS through TCRdb and include only in-frame sequences with V and J called. Some clones fail to appear in such tables; in the studies checked, an unresolved V gene covers under half of the shortfall, and the cause of the remainder is unknown. In this sample the table shows approximately 40,000 clones, 75% to 90% of which occur a single time. Around 10% of the sample lies in the top ten. Including cysteine and phenylalanine, the CDR3 has 17 amino acids. Only the CDR3 portion is preserved as DNA: 51 bases, with reading frame beginning at the first base. The V and J ends are trimmed by 4 bases and 6 bases, leaving 22 bases between them. CDR1 and CDR2 were assigned from the germline V gene as LGHNA and YSLEER.

The data derive from a study of T cell changes during pregnancy in multiple sclerosis (dated by TCRdb to the late 2010s). Broadly, across the study: In women with multiple sclerosis, the researchers looked at how the T cell repertoire shifted as pregnancy progressed.

The sequences come from CD8+ T cells from peripheral blood mononuclear cells, collected in the third trimester of pregnancy. This receptor chain uses TRBV4-3 and TRBJ1-5, and perhaps TRBD1 as D gene, on 5 matching bases. This TCR was recovered from a female donor with multiple sclerosis, enrolled in a pregnancy study. The base sequence is TGCGCCAGCAGCCCCGGGGGGGTGATGAATTGGGCTCAGCCCCAGCATTTT. It encodes CASSPGGVMNWAQPQHF.